This is a list of T cell receptor beta chains from one sample in a study of T-cell memory formation after mild COVID-19. A single record per CDR3 protein comes from TCRdb applying MiXCR to the 5' RACE reads. The table includes over 10,000 distinct CDR3 sequences, around 12% detected once. Sequencing was performed on PBMCs or a T cell subset sorted from them (not recorded which). The receptors shown here come from an adult woman who had mild COVID-19 (a few samples of this study predate the infection). Cell type and time point are not known. Both conserved end residues are part of each CDR3. The D gene is left open where the match is weak. Clone size is not always given. Where it is, it says once, few, many or a class for expanded clones.

TRBJ2-7 TRBD1 many TRBV7-8 TGTGCCAGCAGCCCGACGGGACAGGGGTCCTACGAGCAGTACTTC CASSPTGQGSYEQYF
TRBJ2-7 TRBD1 many TRBV4-1 TGCGCCAGCAGCCATCCCTCGGGACAGGGGATAGCCGAGCAGTACTTC CASSHPSGQGIAEQYF
TRBJ2-1 TRBD2 many TRBV29-1 TGCAGCGTTGAAGGAATAGCGGGAGGGATCAACAATGAGCAGTTCTTC CSVEGIAGGINNEQFF
TRBJ2-3 - - TRBV7-9 TGTGCCAGCAGCTTAGCGAGCGCTTTTGGAGATACGCAGTATTTT CASSLASAFGDTQYF
TRBJ1-1 TRBD1 - TRBV6-5 TGTGCCAGCTCTAACAGGGGGGTAGCACTAATGAACACTGAAGCTTTCTTT CASSNRGVALMNTEAFF
TRBJ1-4 - many TRBV4-1 TGCGCCAGCAGCCAAGGGCGGGACGGCTATGAAAAACTGTTTTTT CASSQGRDGYEKLFF
TRBJ1-1 - few TRBV11-1 TGTGCCAGCAGCTCGCGGACAGAGGAGAACACTGAAGCTTTCTTT CASSSRTEENTEAFF
TRBJ2-7 - many TRBV18 TGTGCCAGCTCACCAAGTCTCTACGAGCAGTACTTC CASSPSLYEQYF
TRBJ2-3 - many TRBV15 TGTGCCACCAGCAAACGGACACCTCGATTCACAGATACGCAGTATTTT CATSKRTPRFTDTQYF
TRBJ2-7 TRBD1 - TRBV29-1 TGCAGCGTTGAAAGGACAGGGGCAGGCGCCTACGAGCAGTACTTC CSVERTGAGAYEQYF
TRBJ1-5 - many TRBV13 TGTGCCAGCAGCCCGGGGGGTAGCAATCAGCCCCAGCATTTT CASSPGGSNQPQHF
TRBJ2-7 - many TRBV10-2 TGCGCCAGCAGTGGGGACGGGGCTTGGGAGCAGTACTTC CASSGDGAWEQYF
TRBJ1-6 - many TRBV9 TGTGCCAGCAGCCCGGACAGTTCTATCGCCTATAATTCACCCCTCCACTTT CASSPDSSIAYNSPLHF
TRBJ1-2 TRBD1 many TRBV15 TGTGCCACCAGCAGAGAGTGGACAGGGCGGAATGGCTACACCTTC CATSREWTGRNGYTF
TRBJ1-2 - many TRBV2 TGTGCCAGCAGTGAAGCAGGGTGGAACTATGGCTACACCTTC CASSEAGWNYGYTF
TRBJ2-1 TRBD2 many TRBV20-1 TGCAGTGCTAGGGAACCCGGGACTAGCGTCTACAATGAGCAGTTCTTC CSAREPGTSVYNEQFF
TRBJ1-5 TRBD1 many TRBV20-1 TGCAGTGCTAGAGACTTCGGACAGGGCAATCAGCCCCAGCATTTT CSARDFGQGNQPQHF
TRBJ2-1 TRBD2 many TRBV12-3/TRBV12-4 TGTGCCAGCAGTTTGGGATCTAGCGGGATATACAATGAGCAGTTCTTC CASSLGSSGIYNEQFF
TRBJ2-3 TRBD2 many TRBV7-9 TGTGCCAGCACCTACCGGGGACTAGCTGCGCCCCCCGCAGATACGCAGTATTTT CASTYRGLAAPPADTQYF
TRBJ1-1 - many TRBV30 TGTGCCTGGAGTTACGGGGGGGCTAGGACTGAAGCTTTCTTT CAWSYGGARTEAFF
TRBJ1-5 - many TRBV12-3/TRBV12-4 TGTGCCAGCAGTTTAGGGGCAGGCAATCAGCCCCAGCATTTT CASSLGAGNQPQHF
TRBJ2-3 TRBD2 few TRBV7-9 TGTGCCAGCAGCCGGCAACGATCAGCGGGGACAGATACGCAGTATTTT CASSRQRSAGTDTQYF
TRBJ1-2 - many TRBV20-1 TGCAGTGCAAGAGAGTGGGCGGGACACACTAACTATGGCTACACCTTC CSAREWAGHTNYGYTF
TRBJ1-2 TRBD1 many TRBV5-1 TGCGCCAGCAGCCGCCAGGGACAGGTGGATTATAACTATGGCTACACCTTC CASSRQGQVDYNYGYTF
TRBJ2-1 - many TRBV4-1 TGCGCCAGCAGCCAACCATACAATGAGCAGTTCTTC CASSQPYNEQFF
TRBJ1-2 TRBD1 many TRBV4-3 TGCGCCAGCAGCCAGGGGGACAGGGGCGGCTACACCTTC CASSQGDRGGYTF
TRBJ1-2 - many TRBV11-2 TGTGCCAGCAGCTTAGATTGGCCAGGGCCACTCTATGGCTACACCTTC CASSLDWPGPLYGYTF
TRBJ2-1 - many TRBV7-3 TGTGCCAGCAGCTTGGTTTACTCCTCCTACAATGAGCAGTTCTTC CASSLVYSSYNEQFF
TRBJ2-3 - many TRBV30 TGTGCCTGGAGTGCCACGTCCAGCACAGATACGCAGTATTTT CAWSATSSTDTQYF
TRBJ1-2 TRBD1 many TRBV12-3/TRBV12-4 TGTGCCAGCAGCCCTGACAGGGGGTATGGCTACACCTTC CASSPDRGYGYTF
TRBJ2-1 TRBD2 many TRBV5-5 TGTGCCAGCAGACGAACTCTAGCGGGAGGTAGCCATGAGCAGTTCTTC CASRRTLAGGSHEQFF
TRBJ2-1 - - TRBV10-3 TGTGCCATCAGTGACGTGACAGTAACCTACAATGAGCAGTTCTTC CAISDVTVTYNEQFF
TRBJ1-1 - many TRBV20-1 TGCAGTGCTAGAGATGGCGGACAAACGAACACTGAAGCTTTCTTT CSARDGGQTNTEAFF
TRBJ1-6 - - TRBV12-3/TRBV12-4 TGTGCCAGCAGTTTAAATTCACCCCTCCACTTT CASSLNSPLHF
TRBJ2-7 TRBD2 many TRBV3-1 TGTGCCAGCAGCCAAGATCCGCTAGCGGCCTACGAGCAGTACTTC CASSQDPLAAYEQYF
TRBJ1-1 - many TRBV5-1 TGCGCCAGCAGCCCCTGGATGACGAGCACTGAAGCTTTCTTT CASSPWMTSTEAFF
TRBJ2-4 TRBD1 - TRBV12-3/TRBV12-4 TGTGCCAGCAGTGGAATCAGGGGGCAAAACATTCAGTACTTC CASSGIRGQNIQYF